This TCR beta chain is from a study of T cell responses to AZD1222 COVID-19 vaccine. Points from the study as a whole: Spike was spanned by vaccine-associated CD4 TCRs, which were dominant at 160-218 and 743-854. Donors in the cohort were predominantly white British and more often female, and clonal diversity was possibly underestimated.

There are 15 residues in the CDR3. From germline, CDR1 is SNHLY and CDR2 FYNNEI. The V gene end was trimmed by 5 bases and the J gene end by 2 bases; junction bases not matched to a gene: 8. Generated by immunoSEQ multiplex PCR, the TCRdb table keeps only in-frame clones and is missing some. The data contain fewer than 130,000 clones, 80% to 95% of them singletons. Turning to this clone: What it binds is unknown.

The chain uses TRBV2 and TRBJ1-2; 7 positions match TRBD1. Sample: peripheral blood, taken 28 days after the second AZD1222 dose. This TCR came from an adult who received the AZD1222 COVID-19 vaccine. The CDR3 here is CASSWRQGPNYGYTF. The CDR3, as DNA: TGTGCCAGCAGTTGGAGACAGGGACCCAACTATGGCTACACCTTC.